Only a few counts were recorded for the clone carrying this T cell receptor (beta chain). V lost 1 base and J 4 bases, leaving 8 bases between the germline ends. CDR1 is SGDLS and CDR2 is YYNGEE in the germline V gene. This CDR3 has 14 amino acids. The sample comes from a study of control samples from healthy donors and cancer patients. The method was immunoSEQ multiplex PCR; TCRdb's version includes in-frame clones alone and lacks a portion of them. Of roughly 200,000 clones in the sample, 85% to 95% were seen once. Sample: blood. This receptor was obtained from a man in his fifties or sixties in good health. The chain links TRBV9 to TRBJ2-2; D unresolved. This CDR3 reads CASSVTSSTGELFF. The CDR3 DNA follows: TGTGCCAGCAGCGTAACAAGCTCCACCGGGGAGCTGTTTTTT.